This T cell receptor (beta chain) was sequenced during a study of CD8 T cells in ankylosing spondylitis. Study-wide points: Ankylosing spondylitis blood appeared to be characterized by a TCR beta motif of roughly eight highly homologous variants. Clones linked to disease were reported to show significant enrichment in matched ankylosing spondylitis synovial fluid. Reactive arthritis synovial fluid and blood were previously reported to contain some motif variants.

Each TCR beta library was made by quantitative 5'-RACE that incorporated molecular barcodes. MiXCR was run by TCRdb on the 5' RACE reads, yielding one entry per CDR3 protein. The sample lists some 130,000 distinct CDR3 sequences, approximately 7.4% occurring once. This clonotype was found many times. Its antigen is unknown. CDR3 length: 16 residues. Germline CDR1 is LNHNV and CDR2 is YYDKDF (reference sequence). V lost 0 bases to trimming and J lost 3 bases, with 11 bases between them. This sequence joins TRBV15 and TRBJ2-2, with D possibly being TRBD1 (6 bases). This clonotype originated in a female donor with ankylosing spondylitis or in good health (not recorded which). Material for sequencing was blood, either unsorted or a sorted T cell fraction (not recorded which). The DNA of the CDR3 is TGTGCCACCAGCAGAGACACAGGGACCTACACCGGGGAGCTGTTTTTT. Translation: CATSRDTGTYTGELFF.